This T cell receptor (beta chain) originates from a study of shared clonotypes between healthy human individuals. Germline lookup yields CDR1 WSHSY and CDR2 SAAADI. This CDR3 contains 14 residues. V trimming: 6 bases; J trimming: 6 bases; junction bases outside the gene matches: 9. Libraries were prepared by immunoSEQ multiplex PCR; TCRdb keeps only in-frame clonotypes and omits some of them. The table records about 560,000 clones, roughly four fifths of them present only once. J is TRBJ2-5 and V is TRBV10-2, with 8 bases lining up with TRBD1. The TCR was taken from a woman between 35 and 50 years old in good health. Some clones in this sample may be carry-over from other donors' samples. The sequencing input was PBMCs. The DNA of the CDR3 is TGCGCCAGCAGATTATTACAGGGGGAGAAGACCCAGTACTTC. Translation: CASRLLQGEKTQYF.